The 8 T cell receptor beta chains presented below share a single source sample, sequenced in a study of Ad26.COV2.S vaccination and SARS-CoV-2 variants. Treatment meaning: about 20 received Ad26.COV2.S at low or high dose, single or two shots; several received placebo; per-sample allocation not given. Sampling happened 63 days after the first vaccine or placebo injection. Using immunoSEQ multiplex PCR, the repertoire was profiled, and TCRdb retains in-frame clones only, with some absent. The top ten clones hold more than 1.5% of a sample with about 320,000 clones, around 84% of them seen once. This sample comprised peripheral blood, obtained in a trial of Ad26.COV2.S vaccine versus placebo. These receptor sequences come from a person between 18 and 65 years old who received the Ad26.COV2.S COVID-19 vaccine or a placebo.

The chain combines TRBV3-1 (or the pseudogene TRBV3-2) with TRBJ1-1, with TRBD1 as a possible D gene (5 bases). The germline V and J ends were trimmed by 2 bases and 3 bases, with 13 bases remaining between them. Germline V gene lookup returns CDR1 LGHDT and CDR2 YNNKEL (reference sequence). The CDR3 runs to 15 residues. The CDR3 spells CASSQNDEGDTEAFF. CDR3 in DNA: TGTGCCAGCAGCCAAAACGATGAAGGGGACACTGAAGCTTTCTTT.

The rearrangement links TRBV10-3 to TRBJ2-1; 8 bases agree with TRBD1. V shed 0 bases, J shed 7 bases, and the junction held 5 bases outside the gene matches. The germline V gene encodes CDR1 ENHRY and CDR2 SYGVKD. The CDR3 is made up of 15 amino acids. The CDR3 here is CAISESGQGRNEQFF. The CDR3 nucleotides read TGTGCCATCAGTGAGTCAGGACAGGGAAGGAATGAGCAGTTCTTC.

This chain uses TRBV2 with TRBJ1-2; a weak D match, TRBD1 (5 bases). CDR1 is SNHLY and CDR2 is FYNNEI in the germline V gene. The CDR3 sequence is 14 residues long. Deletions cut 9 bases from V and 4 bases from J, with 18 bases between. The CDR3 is CASYRGIWSYGYTF. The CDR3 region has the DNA TGTGCCAGTTATCGGGGGATCTGGTCCTATGGCTACACCTTC.

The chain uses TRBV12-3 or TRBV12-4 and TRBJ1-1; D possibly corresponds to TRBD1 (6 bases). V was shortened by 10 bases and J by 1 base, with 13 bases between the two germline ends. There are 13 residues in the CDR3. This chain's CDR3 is CATLDSRNTEAFF. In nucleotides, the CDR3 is TGTGCCACCCTGGACAGCCGGAACACTGAAGCTTTCTTT.

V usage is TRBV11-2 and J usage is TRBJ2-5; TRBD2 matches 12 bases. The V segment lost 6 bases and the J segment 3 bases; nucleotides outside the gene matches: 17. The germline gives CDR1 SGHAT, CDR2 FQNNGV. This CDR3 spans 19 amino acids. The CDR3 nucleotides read TGTGCCAGCAGGACTATCCGCCCGGGGCTAGCGGGGGGGAAAGAGACCCAGTACTTC. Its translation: CASRTIRPGLAGGKETQYF.

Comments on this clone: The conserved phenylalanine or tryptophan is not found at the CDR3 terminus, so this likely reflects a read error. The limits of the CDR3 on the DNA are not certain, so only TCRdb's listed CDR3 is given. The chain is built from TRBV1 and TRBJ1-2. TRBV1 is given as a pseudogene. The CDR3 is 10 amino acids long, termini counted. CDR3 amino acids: CTSSQGGRSG.

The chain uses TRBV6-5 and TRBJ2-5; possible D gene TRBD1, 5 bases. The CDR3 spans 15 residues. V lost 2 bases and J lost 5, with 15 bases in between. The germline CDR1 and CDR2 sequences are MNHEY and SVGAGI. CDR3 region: CASSYRQLLGETQYF. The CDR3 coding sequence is TGTGCCAGCAGTTACCGACAGCTCCTGGGCGAGACCCAGTACTTC.

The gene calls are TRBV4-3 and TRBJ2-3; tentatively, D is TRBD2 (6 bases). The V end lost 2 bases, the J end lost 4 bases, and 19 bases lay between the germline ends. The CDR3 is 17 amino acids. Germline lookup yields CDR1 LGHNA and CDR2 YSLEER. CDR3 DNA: TGCGCCAGCAGCCAAAAGACGGGACTTGACGGCGCAGATACGCAGTATTTT. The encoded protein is CASSQKTGLDGADTQYF.